Presented here are 5 T cell receptor beta chains from one specimen sequenced in a study of blood T cell repertoires in COVID-19. The assay was immunoSEQ multiplex PCR, and TCRdb's table has in-frame clones only and misses some. This table has roughly 60,000 clones, about 81% appearing once. Sequencing was done on a sample of peripheral blood. The source is an elderly man with acute or convalescent COVID-19.

This chain links TRBV3-1 (or the pseudogene TRBV3-2) with TRBJ2-2, with 11 bases matching TRBD2. J gave up 5 bases and V 5 bases, and 13 bases lay outside the gene matches. Looked up from germline, CDR1 is LGHDT and CDR2 is YNNKEL (reference sequence). The CDR3 runs to 18 residues. The CDR3, as DNA: TGTGCCAGCAGCTTCCTCTCCCTTAGCGGGGGGGCTACCGGGGAGCTGTTTTTT. Translation gives CASSFLSLSGGATGELFF.

The chain links TRBV2 to TRBJ2-7; 9 nucleotides align to TRBD1. The CDR3 length is 14 residues. The germline V gene has CDR1 SNHLY and CDR2 FYNNEI. The ends lost 5 bases at V and 2 bases at J; junction bases unmatched: 4. CDR3 in amino acids: CASSRDRETYEQYF. The DNA for the CDR3 is TGTGCCAGCAGTAGGGACAGGGAAACCTACGAGCAGTACTTC. Full variable domain (missing parts from reference TRBV2 and TRBJ2-7): EPEVTQTPSHQVTQMGQEVILRCVPISNHLYFYWYRQILGQKVEFLVSFYNNEISEKSEIFDDQFSVERPDGSNFTLKIRSTKLEDSAMYFCASSRDRETYEQYFGPGTRLTVT.

About this clone: This CDR3 is also generated by other DNA sequences in the sample. The chain combines TRBV11-3 with TRBJ2-1, with TRBD1 matching 7 bases. This CDR3 region has 14 residues. Per germline, CDR1 SGHNT and CDR2 YENEEA. The V and J ends lost 2 bases and 5 bases, in that order; junction bases with no gene match: 3. The CDR3 loop reads CASSLRGQDNEQFF. CDR3 bases: TGTGCCAGCAGCTTAAGGGGGCAGGACAATGAGCAGTTCTTC.

The chain uses TRBV20-1 and TRBJ2-5, with TRBD1 identical over 7 bases. The CDR3 extends over 13 amino acids. V lost 3 bases to trimming and J lost 3 bases; unmatched junction nucleotides: 4. Germline CDR1 is DFQATT and CDR2 is SNEGSKA (reference sequence). The CDR3 DNA reads as TGCAGTGCTAGTTGGGACAGAAAAGAGACCCAGTACTTC. It yields the protein CSASWDRKETQYF.

This clone was detected only a few times. The J gene is TRBJ2-7, the V gene TRBV10-3; 7 bases match TRBD2. CDR1 and CDR2 from the germline V gene are ENHRY and SYGVKD. Trimming at V came to 7 bases and at J to 6 bases, leaving 3 bases not matched to a gene. This CDR3 has 11 amino acids. The chain's CDR3 is CAIKGEGEQYF. The CDR3 coding sequence is TGTGCCATCAAAGGGGAGGGCGAGCAGTACTTC.